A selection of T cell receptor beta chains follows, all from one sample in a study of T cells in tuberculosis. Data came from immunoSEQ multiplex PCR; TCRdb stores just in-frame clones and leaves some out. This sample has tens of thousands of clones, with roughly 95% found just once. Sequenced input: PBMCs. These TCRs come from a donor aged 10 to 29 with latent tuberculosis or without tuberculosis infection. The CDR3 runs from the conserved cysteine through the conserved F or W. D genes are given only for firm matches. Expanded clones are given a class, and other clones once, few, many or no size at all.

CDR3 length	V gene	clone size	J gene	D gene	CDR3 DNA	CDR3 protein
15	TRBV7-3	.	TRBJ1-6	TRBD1	TGTGCCAGCAGCTTATTGCAGGGGGAAGATTCACCCCTCCACTTT	CASSLLQGEDSPLHF
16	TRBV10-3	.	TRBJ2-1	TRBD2	TGTGCCATCAGTGAGTCGGTGGGAGGGGAGTTAGATGAGCAGTTCTTC	CAISESVGGELDEQFF
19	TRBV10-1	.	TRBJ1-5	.	TGCGCCAGCAGTGAGTATAGTCCAGGGGCATACTCTAGCAATCAGCCCCAGCATTTT	CASSEYSPGAYSSNQPQHF
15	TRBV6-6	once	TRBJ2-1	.	TGTGCCAGCAGCTATGAGGCGAGCTCCTACAATGAGCAGTTCTTC	CASSYEASSYNEQFF
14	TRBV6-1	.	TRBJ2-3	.	TGTGCCAGCGGGGAGGAGGTAAACACAGATACGCAGTATTTT	CASGEEVNTDTQYF
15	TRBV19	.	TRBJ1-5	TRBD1	TGTGCCAGTAGTAGGGCGGGACAGGGGAATCAGCCCCAGCATTTT	CASSRAGQGNQPQHF
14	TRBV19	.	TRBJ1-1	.	TGTGCCAGTAGTATGGGGGGAGGGAACACTGAAGCTTTCTTT	CASSMGGGNTEAFF
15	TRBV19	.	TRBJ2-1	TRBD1	TGTGCCAGTGGGATCAGGGGGAGCTCCTACAATGAGCAGTTCTTC	CASGIRGSSYNEQFF
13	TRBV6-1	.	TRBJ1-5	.	TGTGCCAGCACGGTTGTGGTTGGTGAGCCCCAGCATTTT	CASTVVVGEPQHF
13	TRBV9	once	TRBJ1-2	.	TGTGCCAGCAGCCCCCAGGGTGGCTATGGCTACACCTTC	CASSPQGGYGYTF
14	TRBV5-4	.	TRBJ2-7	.	TGTGCCAGCAGCTTTCGCGGTTCCTCCCACGAGCAGTACTTC	CASSFRGSSHEQYF
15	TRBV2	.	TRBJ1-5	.	TGTGCCAGCAGAAGCGGTACCCTTAGCAATCAGCCCCAGCATTTT	CASRSGTLSNQPQHF
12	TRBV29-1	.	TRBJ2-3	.	TGCAGCGTTGACAGGGTGGCAGATACGCAGTATTTT	CSVDRVADTQYF
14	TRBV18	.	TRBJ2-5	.	TGTGCCAGCTCCCGGACCGGGACACCCTCAACCCAGTACTTC	CASSRTGTPSTQYF
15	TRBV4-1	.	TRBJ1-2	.	TGCGCCAGCAGCCAAGACCGACAGACTAACTATGGCTACACCTTC	CASSQDRQTNYGYTF
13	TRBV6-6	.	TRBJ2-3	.	TGTGCCAGCAGCCCGACTAACACAGATACGCAGTATTTT	CASSPTNTDTQYF
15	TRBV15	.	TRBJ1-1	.	TGTGCCACCAGCAGAGGAGAGACTATGAACACTGAAGCTTTCTTT	CATSRGETMNTEAFF
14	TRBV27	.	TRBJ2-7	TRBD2	TGTGCCAGCTCGGAGGCTAGCGGGATGTACGAGCAGTACTTC	CASSEASGMYEQYF
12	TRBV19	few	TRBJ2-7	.	TGTGCCACCCGGGACACCTCCTACGAGCAGTACTTC	CATRDTSYEQYF
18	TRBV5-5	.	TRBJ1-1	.	TGTGCCAGCAGCTTTGTACGACTCCTACCGGGAGGGAACACTGAAGCTTTCTTT	CASSFVRLLPGGNTEAFF
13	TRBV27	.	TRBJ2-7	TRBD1	TGTGCCCCCGTGGGACAGGGCACCGACGAGCAGTACTTC	CAPVGQGTDEQYF
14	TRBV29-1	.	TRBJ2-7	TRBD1	TGCAGCGTCTCGACGGACAGGGAGATCCACGAGCAGTACTTC	CSVSTDREIHEQYF
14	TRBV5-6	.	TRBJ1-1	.	TGTGCCAGCAGCTCGGACCCGGGGGGTACTGAAGCTTTCTTT	CASSSDPGGTEAFF
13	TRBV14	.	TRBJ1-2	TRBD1	TGTGCCAGCAGCCAAGTTACAGGGGGTGGCTACACCTTC	CASSQVTGGGYTF
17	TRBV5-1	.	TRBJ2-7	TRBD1	TGCGCCAGCAGTCACACAACCTCGGGACAGCCGACCTACGAGCAGTACTTC	CASSHTTSGQPTYEQYF
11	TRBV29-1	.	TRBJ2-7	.	TGCAGCGTGGGAGGCCCCTACGAGCAGTACTTC	CSVGGPYEQYF
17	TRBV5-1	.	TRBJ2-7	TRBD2	TGCGCCAGCAGCTTGGCAGTGGGGACTAGCGTCTCCTACGAGCAGTACTTC	CASSLAVGTSVSYEQYF
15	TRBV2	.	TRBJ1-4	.	TGTGCCAGCAGTTCCATCCTTGGAGCCAATGAAAAACTGTTTTTT	CASSSILGANEKLFF
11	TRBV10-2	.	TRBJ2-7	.	TGCGCCAGCAGTCCTCTCTACGAGCAGTACTTC	CASSPLYEQYF
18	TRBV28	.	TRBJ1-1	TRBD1	TGTGCCAGCAGTTTAATAGGGGCCTACCGGGACAGTAACACTGAAGCTTTCTTT	CASSLIGAYRDSNTEAFF
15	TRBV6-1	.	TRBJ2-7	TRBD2	TGTGCCAGCAGGTTCCTAGCGGGAGGGTTGTACGAGCAGTACTTC	CASRFLAGGLYEQYF
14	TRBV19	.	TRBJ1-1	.	TGTGCCAGTAGTATGTGGGACACAAACACTGAAGCTTTCTTT	CASSMWDTNTEAFF
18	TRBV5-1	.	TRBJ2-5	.	TGCGCCAGCAGCTTCTGGGGTGGGAGGACTGACGGCGAAGAGACCCAGTACTTC	CASSFWGGRTDGEETQYF
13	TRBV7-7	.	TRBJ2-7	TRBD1	TGTGCCAGCAGCCCGGACAGGGCCCTCAAGCAGTACTTC	CASSPDRALKQYF
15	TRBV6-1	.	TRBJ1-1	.	TGTGCCAGCATCCTTGGGGACTTACAGAACACTGAAGCTTTCTTT	CASILGDLQNTEAFF
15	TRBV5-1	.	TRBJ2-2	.	TGCGCCAGCGGGGCAGGGGCTTCGAACACCGGGGAGCTGTTTTTT	CASGAGASNTGELFF
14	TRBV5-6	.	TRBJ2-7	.	TGTGCCAGCAGTCGTCCGACTAGCTCCTACGAGCAGTACTTC	CASSRPTSSYEQYF
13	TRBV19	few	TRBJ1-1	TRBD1	TGTGCCAGCAGGACAGGGAGGTTCACTGAAGCTTTCTTT	CASRTGRFTEAFF
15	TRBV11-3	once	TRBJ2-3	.	TGTGCCAGCAGCCCCCGATATGGGGCTCCAGATACGCAGTATTTT	CASSPRYGAPDTQYF
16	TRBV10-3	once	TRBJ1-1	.	TGTGCCATAAGCCTACCCCCCATGGGGCCGAACACTGAAGCTTTCTTT	CAISLPPMGPNTEAFF
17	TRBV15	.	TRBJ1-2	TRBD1	TGTGCCACCAGCAGAGATCCCAAGGGACAGTTACTCTATGGCTACACCTTC	CATSRDPKGQLLYGYTF
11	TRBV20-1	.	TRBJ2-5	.	TGCAGTGCAGGGGGTCTAGAGACCCAGTACTTC	CSAGGLETQYF
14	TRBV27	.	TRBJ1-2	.	TGTGCCAGCAGTCAGGGGTCAACTAACTATGGCTACACCTTC	CASSQGSTNYGYTF
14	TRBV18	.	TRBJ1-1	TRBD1	TGTGCCAGCTCACTACCGGGACAGGATTGGAAAGCTTTCTTT	CASSLPGQDWKAFF
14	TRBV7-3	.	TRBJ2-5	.	TGTGCCAGCAGCTTAATGGGGGGGCGTCAGACCCAGTACTTC	CASSLMGGRQTQYF
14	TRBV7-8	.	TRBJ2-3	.	TGTGCCAGCAGCTTTGAGAGCAGCACAGATACGCAGTATTTT	CASSFESSTDTQYF
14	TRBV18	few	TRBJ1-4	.	TGTGCCAGCTCACCGACAGGTTTAGGGGAAAAACTGTTTTTT	CASSPTGLGEKLFF
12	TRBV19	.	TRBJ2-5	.	TGTGCCAGTAGTCAGTTACAAGAGACCCAGTACTTC	CASSQLQETQYF
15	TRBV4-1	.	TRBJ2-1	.	TGCGCCAGCAGCCAAGAACAGGTAGTTAACAATGAGCAGTTCTTC	CASSQEQVVNNEQFF
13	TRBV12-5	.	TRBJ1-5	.	TGTGCTAGTGGTTTCAGGGTTAATCAGCCCCAGCATTTT	CASGFRVNQPQHF